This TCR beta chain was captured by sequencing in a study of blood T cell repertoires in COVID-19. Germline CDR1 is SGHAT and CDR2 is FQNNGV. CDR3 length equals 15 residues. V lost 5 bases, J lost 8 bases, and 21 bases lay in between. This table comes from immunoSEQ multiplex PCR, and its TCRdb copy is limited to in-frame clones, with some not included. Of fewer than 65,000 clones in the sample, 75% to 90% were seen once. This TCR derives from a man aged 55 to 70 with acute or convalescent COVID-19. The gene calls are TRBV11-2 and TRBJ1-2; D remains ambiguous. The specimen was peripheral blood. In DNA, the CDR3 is TGTGCCAGCAGCCCGTTAACAAGGTCTCGAGGCGGCTACACCTTC. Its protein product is CASSPLTRSRGGYTF.